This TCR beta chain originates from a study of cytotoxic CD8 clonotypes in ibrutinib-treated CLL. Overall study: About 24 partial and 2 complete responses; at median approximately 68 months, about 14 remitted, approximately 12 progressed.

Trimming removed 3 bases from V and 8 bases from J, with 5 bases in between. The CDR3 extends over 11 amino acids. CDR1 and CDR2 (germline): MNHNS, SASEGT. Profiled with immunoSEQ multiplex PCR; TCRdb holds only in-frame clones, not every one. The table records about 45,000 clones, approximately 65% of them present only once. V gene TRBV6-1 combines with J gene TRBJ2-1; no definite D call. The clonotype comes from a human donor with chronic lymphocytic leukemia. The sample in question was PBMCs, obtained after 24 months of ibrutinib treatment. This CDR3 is CASSDNYEQFF. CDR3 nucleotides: TGTGCCAGCAGTGACAACTATGAGCAGTTCTTC.